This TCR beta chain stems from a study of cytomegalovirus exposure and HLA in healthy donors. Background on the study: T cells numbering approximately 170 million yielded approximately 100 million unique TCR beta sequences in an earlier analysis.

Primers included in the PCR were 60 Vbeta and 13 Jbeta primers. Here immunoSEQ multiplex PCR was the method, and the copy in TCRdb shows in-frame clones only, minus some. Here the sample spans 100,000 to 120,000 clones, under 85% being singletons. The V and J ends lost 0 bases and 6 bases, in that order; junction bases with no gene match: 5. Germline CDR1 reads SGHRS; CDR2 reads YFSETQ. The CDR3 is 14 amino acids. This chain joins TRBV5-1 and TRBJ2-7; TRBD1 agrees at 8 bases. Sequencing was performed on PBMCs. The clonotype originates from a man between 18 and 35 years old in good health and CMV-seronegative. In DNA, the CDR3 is TGCGCCAGCAGCTTGGACCTGACAGGGGCCGAGCAGTACTTC. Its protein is CASSLDLTGAEQYF.